The sequence of this T cell receptor (beta chain) was determined in a study of T-cell reconstitution after alpha-beta-depleted transplantation in children (dated by TCRdb to the mid-2010s). In the study overall: The study quantitatively tracked T-cell immune reconstitution after TCRalphabeta/CD19-depleted allogeneic hematopoietic cell transplantation in children using TCR repertoire profiling.

About this clonotype: Its antigen is unknown. A much larger clone differs from this one at a single base, so this may be a read error.

Library creation used PCR. These reads were obtained on an Illumina HiSeq 2500. Molecular barcoding was employed in the preparation of TCR libraries, with unique molecular identifiers being used to normalize TCRbeta repertoire quantification. TCRdb itself trimmed the public reads at Q25 with fastp, ran MiXCR and retained productive beta chains. Each entry is one CDR3 protein sequence, shown with its most common DNA and genes. Recorded for this sample are about 230,000 distinct CDR3 sequences; around 12% of them occurred a single time. Over 2% of the sample comes from the top ten. From the cysteine up to the phenylalanine, the CDR3 has a length of 16 residues. Of the read, only the CDR3 DNA is kept; its 48 bases are in frame from base 1.

The receptor was isolated from a human donor who donated a stem cell graft to a child with acute lymphoblastic leukemia. Recombination connected TRBV12-3 or TRBV12-4 to TRBJ2-4; the D gene identity is not certain. The sample here was PBMCs from the stem cell graft donor, taken from the stem cell graft. Read as DNA, the sequence is TGTGCCAGCAGTTTAACTGGCGCTTTAGCCAAAAACAGTCAGTACTTC. This encodes CASSLTGALAKNSQYF.